This paragraph covers one T cell receptor (beta chain) sequence. Its antigen remains unknown. Germline values: CDR1 SNHLY, CDR2 FYNNEI. Trimming at V came to 6 bases and at J to 0 bases, leaving 17 bases not matched to a gene. The CDR3 totals 20 residues. This sample is part of a study of T cell responses to AZD1222 COVID-19 vaccine. Study outcomes and limitations: Receipt of two AZD1222 doses was followed by a rise in Spike-specific TCR breadth and depth.

Data came from immunoSEQ multiplex PCR; TCRdb stores just in-frame clones and leaves some out. The top ten clones hold approximately 15% of a sample with approximately 100,000 clones, about 88% of them seen once. This clonotype was sampled from an adult in good health. The V call is TRBV2, the J call TRBJ2-4, with TRBD1 identical over 10 bases. Material: peripheral blood, obtained on day 0 of AZD1222 vaccination. Here the CDR3 DNA reads TGTGCCAGCAGACCCCGGGACAGGGGCCCTTTTTTCTTAGCCAAAAACATTCAGTACTTC. Translating it yields CASRPRDRGPFFLAKNIQYF.